This entry lists 23 T cell receptor beta chains sequenced from one sample in a study of blood T cell repertoires in COVID-19. Assay used: immunoSEQ multiplex PCR; TCRdb lists only in-frame clones, some missing. The sample comprises fewer than 6,500 clones, about 88% of which are singletons, and roughly 13% rests with the top ten. Sequenced material: peripheral blood. The receptors derive from a human donor in a cohort sampled during active COVID-19.

The chain has TRBV20-1 and TRBJ2-5; TRBD2 matches 7 bases. This CDR3 has 15 residues. Germline V gene lookup returns CDR1 DFQATT and CDR2 SNEGSKA (reference sequence). The trim removed 3 bases at V and 1 base at J, leaving 8 bases unmatched. The CDR3 spells CSASNYGRPQETQYF. In nucleotides, the CDR3 is TGCAGTGCTAGTAATTACGGGAGGCCCCAAGAGACCCAGTACTTC.

This clone was counted between two and nine times. The chain uses TRBV5-6 and TRBJ1-6; 7 bases agree with TRBD1. From germline, CDR1 is SGHDT and CDR2 YYEEEE. The CDR3 covers 14 residues. After removal of 4 bases from V and 7 bases from J, the junction contained 5 bases not matched to a gene. The CDR3 is CASSRQGRNSPLHF. CDR3 nucleotides: TGTGCCAGCAGCCGACAGGGAAGGAATTCACCCCTCCACTTT. The full variable domain, in which reference TRBV5-6 and TRBJ1-6 provide the parts outside the CDR3, is DAGVTQSPTHLIKTRGQQVTLRCSPKSGHDTVSWYQQALGQGPQFIFQYYEEEERQRGNFPDRFSGHQFPNYSSELNVNALLLGDSALYLCASSRQGRNSPLHFGNGTRLTVT.

This clone was seen once. The genes are TRBV11-2 and TRBJ2-1, with TRBD2 identical over 8 bases. Germline V gene lookup returns CDR1 SGHAT and CDR2 FQNNGV. Germline trimming cut 5 bases from V and 5 bases from J; bases unmatched to any gene: 8. This CDR3 spans 15 amino acids. The CDR3 DNA follows: TGTGCCAGCAGCCCCCTGGGCGGGAGGCACAATGAGCAGTTCTTC. It is translated as CASSPLGGRHNEQFF.

The gene calls are TRBV6-1 and TRBJ1-4, with 10 bases aligning to TRBD1. This CDR3 contains 15 residues. Germline-derived CDR1 and CDR2 are MNHNS and SASEGT. With 4 bases clipped from V and 8 bases from J, the junction kept 7 bases outside the gene matches. The CDR3 sequence: CASSGATGGAEKLFF. In DNA, the CDR3 is TGTGCCAGCAGTGGAGCGACAGGGGGCGCGGAAAAACTGTTTTTT.

The chain has TRBV18 and TRBJ2-5, with 9 bases that match TRBD1. Germline V lookup: CDR1 KGHSH, CDR2 LQKENI. The CDR3 loop spans 15 amino acids. Losses at the gene ends were 8 bases for V and 0 bases for J; bases not matched to a gene: 7. The CDR3 region is CASHWGTGYQETQYF. CDR3 nucleotide sequence: TGTGCCAGCCACTGGGGGACAGGGTACCAAGAGACCCAGTACTTC.

The chain combines TRBV4-2 with TRBJ2-7, with D uncertain. Germline CDR1 and CDR2: LGHNA and YNFKEQ. With 0 bases removed from V and 2 bases from J, the gap between germline ends came to 11 bases. The CDR3 has 15 amino acids. The CDR3 DNA follows: TGTGCCAGCAGCCAAGAGGGCCTTGCTCCCTACGAGCAGTACTTC. The encoded protein is CASSQEGLAPYEQYF.

This sequence joins TRBV19 and TRBJ1-2; tentatively, D is TRBD1 (6 bases). This CDR3 is built from 15 residues. Germline CDR1 reads LNHDA; CDR2 reads SQIVND (reference sequence). With 7 bases removed from V and 1 base from J, the gap between germline ends came to 16 bases. The CDR3 nucleotides read TGTGCCAGTAATCAGGGGATCGGCTTTAACTATGGCTACACCTTC. This encodes CASNQGIGFNYGYTF.

The chain employs TRBV28 and TRBJ2-1; the match to TRBD2 covers 8 bases. This CDR3 is built from 15 residues. The junction had 6 bases not matched to a gene; V was cut back by 3 bases and J by 5 bases. Germline assignment: CDR1 MDHEN and CDR2 SYDVKM. The CDR3: CASSFTTSGHNEQFF. The CDR3 DNA is TGTGCCAGCAGTTTCACCACTAGCGGCCACAATGAGCAGTTCTTC.

The V gene is TRBV6-1, the J gene TRBJ1-2; 8 bases agree with TRBD1. This CDR3 is built from 16 residues. The germline V gene encodes CDR1 MNHNS and CDR2 SASEGT. The V gene end was trimmed by 0 bases and the J gene end by 4 bases; junction bases not matched to a gene: 7. This CDR3 reads CASSEARRTGFYGYTF. DNA of the CDR3: TGTGCCAGCAGTGAAGCGCGTCGGACAGGGTTCTATGGCTACACCTTC.

The rearrangement joins TRBV6-6 to TRBJ2-7; 7 nucleotides agree with TRBD1. Losses at the gene ends were 5 bases for V and 2 bases for J; bases not matched to a gene: 6. Germline CDR1 and CDR2: MNHNY and SVGAGI (reference sequence). This CDR3 is built from 14 residues. Here the CDR3 reads CASSDRQGTYEQYF. The CDR3 coding sequence is TGTGCCAGCAGTGACAGACAGGGTACCTACGAGCAGTACTTC.

V usage is TRBV3-1 (or the pseudogene TRBV3-2) and J usage is TRBJ1-2; 8 bases align to TRBD1. The length of the CDR3 is 15 residues. CDR1 is LGHDT, CDR2 YNNKEL, per germline (reference sequence). Trimming took 4 bases from V and 3 from J; bases not matched to a gene: 7. CDR3 residues: CASSPLDRVDYGYTF. The CDR3 DNA is TGTGCCAGCAGCCCCTTGGACAGGGTTGACTATGGCTACACCTTC.

This clone was picked up a small number of times. The chain carries TRBV5-8 and TRBJ2-3; D is possibly TRBD1 (6 bases). V dropped 2 bases and J dropped 5 bases, with 12 bases sitting between them. The CDR3 has 14 residues. Looked up from germline, CDR1 is SGHTS and CDR2 is YDEGEE. DNA for the CDR3: TGTGCCAGCAGCTTAGAGGGGGTCAGAGATACGCAGTATTTT. It is translated as CASSLEGVRDTQYF.

The sample holds a few counts of this clone. V and J are TRBV5-4 and TRBJ2-2; TRBD2 agrees at 11 bases. The germline gives CDR1 SGHNT, CDR2 YYREEE (reference sequence). The V segment lost 4 bases and the J segment 7 bases; nucleotides outside the gene matches: 9. The CDR3 contains 16 residues. CDR3 sequence: CASSRTSGSGIGELFF. In DNA form, the CDR3 reads TGTGCCAGCAGCCGTACTAGCGGGAGTGGAATCGGGGAGCTGTTTTTT.

V usage is TRBV28 and J usage is TRBJ1-5; D ambiguous. CDR3 size: 13 residues. V shed 7 bases and J shed 11 bases, with 18 bases lying between them. Germline V gene lookup returns CDR1 MDHEN and CDR2 SYDVKM. The CDR3 loop reads CASISPPRRSQHF. The CDR3 DNA sequence: TGTGCCAGCATCTCCCCGCCCCGGCGGTCCCAGCATTTT.

This chain uses TRBV5-6 with TRBJ2-3; D unclear. This CDR3 contains 13 residues. Trimming removed 0 bases from V and 4 bases from J, with 6 bases in between. Germline V gene lookup returns CDR1 SGHDT and CDR2 YYEEEE. The CDR3 region is CASSLGAADTQYF. In DNA, the CDR3 is TGTGCCAGCAGCTTGGGGGCAGCAGATACGCAGTATTTT.

The V gene is TRBV5-5, the J gene TRBJ2-2; 7 bases fit TRBD2. Germline trimming cut 0 bases from V and 6 bases from J; bases unmatched to any gene: 2. The CDR3 spans 14 residues. CDR1 SGHKS and CDR2 YYEKEE come from the germline V gene (reference sequence). The CDR3, as DNA: TGTGCCAGCAGCTTGGGGCTAGCGGCCGGGGAGCTGTTTTTT. It encodes CASSLGLAAGELFF. The entire variable domain, with the rest obtained from reference TRBV5-5 and TRBJ2-2, is as follows: DAGVTQSPTHLIKTRGQQVTLRCSPISGHKSVSWYQQVLGQGPQFIFQYYEKEERGRGNFPDRFSARQFPNYSSELNVNALLLGDSALYLCASSLGLAAGELFFGEGSRLTVL.

The rearrangement joins TRBV19 to TRBJ1-4, with D possibly matching TRBD1 (6 bases). Germline V lookup: CDR1 LNHDA, CDR2 SQIVND (reference sequence). The CDR3 sequence is 15 residues long. V lost 8 bases, J lost 0 bases, and 13 bases lay in between. The CDR3 DNA follows: TGTGCCAGTGGGATACAGGGACCAACTAATGAAAAACTGTTTTTT. It is translated as CASGIQGPTNEKLFF.

This clone has only a few counts. The CDR3 coding sequence is TGTGCCAGCAGCTTGGCAAGTCTAGCCGAGCAGTTCTTC. Residues: CASSLASLAEQFF. The chain links TRBV5-5 to TRBJ2-1; maybe TRBD2 (5 bases). This CDR3 has 13 amino acids. Trimming shortened V by 0 bases and J by 10 bases, and 11 bases separated the two germline ends. The V gene's germline CDR1 is SGHKS and CDR2 YYEKEE (reference sequence).

This chain joins TRBV7-2 and TRBJ2-2, with D perhaps TRBD1 (5 bases). Germline V gives CDR1 SGHTA, CDR2 FQGNSA. V shed 5 bases and J shed 7 bases, with 14 bases lying between them. The CDR3 sequence is 14 residues long. CDR3 sequence reads: CASSAAVRGGELFF. The CDR3 DNA follows: TGTGCCAGCAGCGCGGCCGTAAGGGGCGGGGAGCTGTTTTTT.

The chain employs TRBV5-7 and TRBJ1-5, with D unclear. TRBV5-7 is marked as an open reading frame, function uncertain. The CDR3 sequence is 15 residues long. The V and J ends lost 0 bases and 1 base respectively, with 8 bases between them. The CDR3 DNA sequence: TGTGCCAGCAGCTTGGTTCACTTGAGCAATCAGCCCCAGCATTTT. Protein product: CASSLVHLSNQPQHF.

The chain employs TRBV5-1 and TRBJ1-2; perhaps TRBD1 as D (5 bases). Germline loops: CDR1 SGHRS, CDR2 YFSETQ. The CDR3 has 14 residues. Trimming stripped 4 bases from V and 7 bases from J, with 17 bases between. The chain's CDR3 is CASSPSGGTGGYTF. CDR3 DNA sequence: TGCGCCAGCAGCCCGAGCGGAGGGACGGGTGGCTACACCTTC.

V and J are TRBV12-5 and TRBJ2-7; D perhaps matches TRBD2 (5 bases). V was shortened by 7 bases and J by 3 bases, with 25 bases between the two germline ends. The V gene's germline CDR1 is LGHNT and CDR2 FRNRAP. CDR3 length equals 17 residues. CDR3 residues: CASDVGVMPLYYYEQYF. The CDR3 DNA reads TGTGCTAGTGACGTGGGAGTAATGCCCCTGTACTACTACGAGCAGTACTTC.

This chain joins TRBV5-4 and TRBJ2-1, with 8 nucleotides matching TRBD2. J gave up 8 bases and V 1 base, and 8 bases lay outside the gene matches. Germline V gene data show CDR1 as SGHNT and CDR2 as YYREEE (reference sequence). The CDR3 sequence is 15 residues long. For the CDR3, the DNA is TGTGCCAGCAGCTTGACAGCGGGAGTCTTGGATGAGCAGTTCTTC. It is translated as CASSLTAGVLDEQFF. Based on the CDR3 plus reference TRBV5-4 and TRBJ2-1, the full variable domain is ETGVTQSPTHLIKTRGQQVTLRCSSQSGHNTVSWYQQALGQGPQFIFQYYREEENGRGNFPPRFSGLQFPNYSSELNVNALELDDSALYLCASSLTAGVLDEQFFGPGTRLTVL.